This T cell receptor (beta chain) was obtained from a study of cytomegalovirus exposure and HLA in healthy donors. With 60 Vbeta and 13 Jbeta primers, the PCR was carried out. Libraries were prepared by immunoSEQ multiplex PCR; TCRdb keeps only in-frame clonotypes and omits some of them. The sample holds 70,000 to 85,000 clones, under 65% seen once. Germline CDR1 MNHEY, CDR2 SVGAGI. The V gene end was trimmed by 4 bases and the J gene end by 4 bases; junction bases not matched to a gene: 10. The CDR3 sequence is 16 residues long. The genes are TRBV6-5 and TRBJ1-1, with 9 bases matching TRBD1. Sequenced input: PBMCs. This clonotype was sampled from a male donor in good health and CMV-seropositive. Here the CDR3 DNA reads TGTGCCAGCAGTTTAGGGACAGGGAGTTCGGCCACTGAAGCTTTCTTT. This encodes CASSLGTGSSATEAFF.